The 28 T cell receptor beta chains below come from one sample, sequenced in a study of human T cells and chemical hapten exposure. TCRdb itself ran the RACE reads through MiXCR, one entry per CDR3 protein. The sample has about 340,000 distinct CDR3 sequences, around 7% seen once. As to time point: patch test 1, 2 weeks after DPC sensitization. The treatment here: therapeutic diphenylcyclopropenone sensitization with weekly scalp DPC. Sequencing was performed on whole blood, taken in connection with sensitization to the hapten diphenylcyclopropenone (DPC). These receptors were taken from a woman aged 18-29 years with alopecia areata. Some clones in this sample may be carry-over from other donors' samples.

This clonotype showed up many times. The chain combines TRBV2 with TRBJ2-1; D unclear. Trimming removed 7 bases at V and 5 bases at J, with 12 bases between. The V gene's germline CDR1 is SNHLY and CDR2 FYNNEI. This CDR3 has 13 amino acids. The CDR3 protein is CASKKDRNNEQFF. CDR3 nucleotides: TGTGCCAGCAAAAAGGACCGGAACAATGAGCAGTTCTTC.

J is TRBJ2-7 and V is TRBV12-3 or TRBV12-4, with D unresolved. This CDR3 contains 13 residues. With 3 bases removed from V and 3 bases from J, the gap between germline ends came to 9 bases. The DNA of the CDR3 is TGTGCCAGCAGTTTTCATGACAACTACGAGCAGTACTTC. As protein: CASSFHDNYEQYF.

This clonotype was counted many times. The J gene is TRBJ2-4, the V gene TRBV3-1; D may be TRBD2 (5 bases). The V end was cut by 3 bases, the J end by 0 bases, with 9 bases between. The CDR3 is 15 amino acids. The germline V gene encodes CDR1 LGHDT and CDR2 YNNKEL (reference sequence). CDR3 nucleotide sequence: TGTGCCAGCAGCCAGAGGGCAGCAGCCAAAAACATTCAGTACTTC. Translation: CASSQRAAAKNIQYF. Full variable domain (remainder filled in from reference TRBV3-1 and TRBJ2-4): DTAVSQTPKYLVTQMGNDKSIKCEQNLGHDTMYWYKQDSKKFLKIMFSYNNKELIINETVPNRFSPKSPDKAHLNLHINSLELGDSAVYFCASSQRAAAKNIQYFGAGTRLSVL.

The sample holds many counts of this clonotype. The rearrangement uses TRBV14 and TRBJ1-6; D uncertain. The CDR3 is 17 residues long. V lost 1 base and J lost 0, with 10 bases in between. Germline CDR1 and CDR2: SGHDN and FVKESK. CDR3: CASSQVAGSSYNSPLHF. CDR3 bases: TGTGCCAGCAGCCAAGTGGCGGGGAGCTCCTATAATTCACCCCTCCACTTT.

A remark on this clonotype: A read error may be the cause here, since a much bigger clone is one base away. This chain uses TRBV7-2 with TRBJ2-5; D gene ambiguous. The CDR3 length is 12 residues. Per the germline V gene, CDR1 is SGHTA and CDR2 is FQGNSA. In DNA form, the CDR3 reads TGTGCCAGCAGCTTCTACCAAGGGACCCAGTACTTC. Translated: CASSFYQGTQYF.

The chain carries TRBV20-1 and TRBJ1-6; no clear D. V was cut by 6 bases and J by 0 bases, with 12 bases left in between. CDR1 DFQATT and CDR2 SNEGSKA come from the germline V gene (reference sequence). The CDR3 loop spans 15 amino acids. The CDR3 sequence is CSATTSASYNSPLHF. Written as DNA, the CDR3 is TGCAGTGCCACGACCAGTGCCTCCTATAATTCACCCCTCCACTTT.

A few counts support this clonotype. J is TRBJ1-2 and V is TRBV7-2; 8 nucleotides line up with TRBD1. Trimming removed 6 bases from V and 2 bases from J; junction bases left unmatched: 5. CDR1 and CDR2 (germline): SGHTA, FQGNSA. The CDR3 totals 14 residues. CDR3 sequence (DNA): TGTGCCAGCAGATCAGGACAGGGAAACTATGGCTACACCTTC. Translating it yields CASRSGQGNYGYTF.

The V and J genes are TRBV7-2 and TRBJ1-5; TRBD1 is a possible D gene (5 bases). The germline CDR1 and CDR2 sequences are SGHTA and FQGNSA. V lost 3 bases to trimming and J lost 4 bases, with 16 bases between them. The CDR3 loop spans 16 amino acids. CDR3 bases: TGTGCCAGCAGCTTCACCCAGGGCCGAGGGAATCAGCCCCAGCATTTT. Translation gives CASSFTQGRGNQPQHF.

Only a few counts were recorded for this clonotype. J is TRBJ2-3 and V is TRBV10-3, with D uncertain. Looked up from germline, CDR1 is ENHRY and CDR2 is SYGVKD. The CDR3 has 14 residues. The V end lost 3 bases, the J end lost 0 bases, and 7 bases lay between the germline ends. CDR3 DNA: TGTGCCATCAGTGAAGCCCTGAGCACAGATACGCAGTATTTT. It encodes CAISEALSTDTQYF.

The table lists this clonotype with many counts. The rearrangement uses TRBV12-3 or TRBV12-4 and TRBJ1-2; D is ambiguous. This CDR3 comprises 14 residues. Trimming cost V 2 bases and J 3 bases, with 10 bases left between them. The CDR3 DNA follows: TGTGCCAGCAGTTTACGGAGGGCCTACTATGGCTACACCTTC. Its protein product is CASSLRRAYYGYTF.

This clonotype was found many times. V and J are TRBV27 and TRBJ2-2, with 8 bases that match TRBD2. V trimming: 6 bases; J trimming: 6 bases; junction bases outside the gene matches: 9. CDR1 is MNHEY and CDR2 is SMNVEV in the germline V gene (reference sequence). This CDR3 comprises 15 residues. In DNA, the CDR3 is TGTGCCAGCAGAAAGGGACTAGGATTATCCGGGGAGCTGTTTTTT. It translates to CASRKGLGLSGELFF.

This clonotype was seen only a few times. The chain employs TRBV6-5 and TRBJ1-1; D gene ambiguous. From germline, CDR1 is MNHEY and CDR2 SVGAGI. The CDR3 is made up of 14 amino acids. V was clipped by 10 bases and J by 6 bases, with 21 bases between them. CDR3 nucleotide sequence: TGTGCCACTGGGTTAGGGTCGTTGGACGCTGAAGCTTTCTTT. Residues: CATGLGSLDAEAFF.

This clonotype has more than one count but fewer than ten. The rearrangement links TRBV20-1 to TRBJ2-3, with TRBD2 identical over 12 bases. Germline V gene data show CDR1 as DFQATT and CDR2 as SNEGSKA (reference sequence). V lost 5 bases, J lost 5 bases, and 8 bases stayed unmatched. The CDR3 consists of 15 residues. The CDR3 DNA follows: TGCAGTGCTGACGGACGACTAGCGGGAGTAGATACGCAGTATTTT. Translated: CSADGRLAGVDTQYF.

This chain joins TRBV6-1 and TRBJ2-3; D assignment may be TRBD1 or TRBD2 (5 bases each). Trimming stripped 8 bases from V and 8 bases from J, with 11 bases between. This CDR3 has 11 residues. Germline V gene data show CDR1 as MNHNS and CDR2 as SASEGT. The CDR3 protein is CASSAGTTQYF. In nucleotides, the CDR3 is TGTGCCAGCTCCGCCGGGACTACGCAGTATTTT.

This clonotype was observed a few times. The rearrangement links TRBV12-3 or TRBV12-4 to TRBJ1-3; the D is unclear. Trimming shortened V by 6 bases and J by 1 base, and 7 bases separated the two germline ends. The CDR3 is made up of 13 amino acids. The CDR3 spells CASSITSGNTIYF. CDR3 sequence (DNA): TGTGCCAGCAGCATCACGTCTGGAAACACCATATATTTT.

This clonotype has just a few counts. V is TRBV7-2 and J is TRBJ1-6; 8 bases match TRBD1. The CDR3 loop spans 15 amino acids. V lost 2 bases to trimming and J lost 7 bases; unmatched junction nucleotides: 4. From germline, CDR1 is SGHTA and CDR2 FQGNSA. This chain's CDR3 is CASSLNQGANSPLHF. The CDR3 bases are TGTGCCAGCAGCTTAAATCAGGGGGCCAATTCACCCCTCCACTTT.

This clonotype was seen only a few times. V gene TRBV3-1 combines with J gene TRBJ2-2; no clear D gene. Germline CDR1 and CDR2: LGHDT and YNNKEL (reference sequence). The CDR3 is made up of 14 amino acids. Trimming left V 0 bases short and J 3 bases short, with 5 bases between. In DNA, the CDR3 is TGTGCCAGCAGCCAAGATCAAGACACCGGGGAGCTGTTTTTT. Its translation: CASSQDQDTGELFF. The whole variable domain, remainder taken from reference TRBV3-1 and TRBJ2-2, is DTAVSQTPKYLVTQMGNDKSIKCEQNLGHDTMYWYKQDSKKFLKIMFSYNNKELIINETVPNRFSPKSPDKAHLNLHINSLELGDSAVYFCASSQDQDTGELFFGEGSRLTVL.

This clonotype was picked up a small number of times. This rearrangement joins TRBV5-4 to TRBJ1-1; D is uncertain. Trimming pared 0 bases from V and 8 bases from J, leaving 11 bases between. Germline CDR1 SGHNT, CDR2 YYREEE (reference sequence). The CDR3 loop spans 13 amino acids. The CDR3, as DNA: TGTGCCAGCAGCTTGGGCAGTTCTGTCGAAGCTTTCTTT. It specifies CASSLGSSVEAFF.

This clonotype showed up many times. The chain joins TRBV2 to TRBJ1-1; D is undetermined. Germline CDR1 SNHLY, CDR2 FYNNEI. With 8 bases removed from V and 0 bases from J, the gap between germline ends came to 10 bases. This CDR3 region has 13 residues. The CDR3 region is CASEAFMNTEAFF. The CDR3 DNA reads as TGTGCCAGCGAGGCGTTCATGAACACTGAAGCTTTCTTT. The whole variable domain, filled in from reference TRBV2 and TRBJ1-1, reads EPEVTQTPSHQVTQMGQEVILRCVPISNHLYFYWYRQILGQKVEFLVSFYNNEISEKSEIFDDQFSVERPDGSNFTLKIRSTKLEDSAMYFCASEAFMNTEAFFGQGTRLTVV.

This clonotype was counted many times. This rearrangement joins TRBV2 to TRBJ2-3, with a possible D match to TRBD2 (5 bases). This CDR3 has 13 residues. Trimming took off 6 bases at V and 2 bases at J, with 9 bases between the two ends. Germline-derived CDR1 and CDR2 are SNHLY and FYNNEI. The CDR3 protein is CASSSDYTDTQYF. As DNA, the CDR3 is TGTGCCAGCAGCTCCGACTACACAGATACGCAGTATTTT.

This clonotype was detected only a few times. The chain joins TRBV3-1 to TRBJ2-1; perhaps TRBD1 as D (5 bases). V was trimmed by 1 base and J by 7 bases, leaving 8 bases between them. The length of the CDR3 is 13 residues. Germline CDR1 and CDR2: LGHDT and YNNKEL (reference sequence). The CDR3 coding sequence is TGTGCCAGCAGCCAAGTTTCAGGGAATGAGCAGTTCTTC. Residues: CASSQVSGNEQFF.

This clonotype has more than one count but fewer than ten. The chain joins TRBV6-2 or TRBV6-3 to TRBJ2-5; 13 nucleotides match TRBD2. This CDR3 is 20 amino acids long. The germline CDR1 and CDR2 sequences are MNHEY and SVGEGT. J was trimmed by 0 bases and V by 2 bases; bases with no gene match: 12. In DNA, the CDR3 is TGTGCCAGCAGTTACCCATCCGGGACTAGCGGGGTCTCGTACCAAGAGACCCAGTACTTC. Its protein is CASSYPSGTSGVSYQETQYF.

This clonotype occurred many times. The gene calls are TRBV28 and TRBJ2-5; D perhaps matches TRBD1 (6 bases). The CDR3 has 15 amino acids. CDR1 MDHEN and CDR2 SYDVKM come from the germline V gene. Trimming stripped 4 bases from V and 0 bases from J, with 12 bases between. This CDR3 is CASSYLTGNQETQYF. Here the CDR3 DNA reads TGTGCCAGCAGTTACCTAACAGGGAACCAAGAGACCCAGTACTTC.

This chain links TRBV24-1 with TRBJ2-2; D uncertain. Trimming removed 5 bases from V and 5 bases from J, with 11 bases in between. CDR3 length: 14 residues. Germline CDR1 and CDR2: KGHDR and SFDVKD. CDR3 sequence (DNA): TGTGCCACCAGTGGGTCACCCGGGACCGGGGAGCTGTTTTTT. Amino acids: CATSGSPGTGELFF.

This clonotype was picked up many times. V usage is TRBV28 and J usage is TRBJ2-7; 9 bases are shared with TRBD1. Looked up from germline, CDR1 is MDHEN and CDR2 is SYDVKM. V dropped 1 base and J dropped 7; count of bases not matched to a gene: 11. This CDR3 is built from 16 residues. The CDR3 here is CASSLSLGQGIGEQYF. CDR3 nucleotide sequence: TGTGCCAGCAGTTTATCTCTTGGACAGGGGATAGGGGAGCAGTACTTC.

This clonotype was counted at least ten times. The CDR3 sequence is CSVQKTRGSYNEQFF. The CDR3 DNA follows: TGCAGCGTACAGAAAACCAGGGGCTCCTACAATGAGCAGTTCTTC. The V and J genes are TRBV29-1 and TRBJ2-1; possibly TRBD1 for D (6 bases). Trimming cost V 6 bases and J 0 bases, with 15 bases left between them. The CDR3 covers 15 residues. Germline V gene sequence: CDR1 SQVTM, CDR2 ANQGSEA.

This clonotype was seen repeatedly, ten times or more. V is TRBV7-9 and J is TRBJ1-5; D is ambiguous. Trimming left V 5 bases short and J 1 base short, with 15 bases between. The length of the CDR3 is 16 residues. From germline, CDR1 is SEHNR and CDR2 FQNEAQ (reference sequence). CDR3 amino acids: CASSPGWTDSNQPQHF. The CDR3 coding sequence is TGTGCCAGCAGCCCGGGATGGACCGACAGCAATCAGCCCCAGCATTTT.

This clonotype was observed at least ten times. The CDR3 reads CASRDRGIANYGYTF. The CDR3, as DNA: TGTGCCTCCCGGGACAGGGGGATTGCTAACTATGGCTACACCTTC. The J gene is TRBJ1-2, the V gene TRBV2; 11 bases align to TRBD1. There are 15 residues in the CDR3. Germline lookup yields CDR1 SNHLY and CDR2 FYNNEI. The trim removed 11 bases at V and 0 bases at J, leaving 8 bases unmatched.